The clone carrying this T cell receptor (beta chain) turned up a few times. What it binds is unknown. The data are from a study of CD8+ T cells in alopecia areata. Study background: Percent of scalp involved defined treated patients' severity scores.

Treatment denoted: oral pan-JAK inhibitor, 5-10 mg twice daily. Collection of lesional scalp punch biopsies and peripheral blood was performed in alopecia areata patients. Notes on the study in general: On tofacitinib, scalp clonality and expanded CD8+ clones among top 100 fell significantly. Alphabeta T cells residing in normal skin are also sequenced in scalp samples.

cDNA serving as the sequencing template came from extracted, reverse transcribed RNA. Method: immunoSEQ multiplex PCR; TCRdb's copy keeps in-frame clones and lacks some. The repertoire holds 200,000 or so clones, more than 45% seen once, with 5.5% in the top ten. Here the sequenced sample was CD4+ T cells sorted from blood, taken at week 24, from a patient treated with tofacitinib. This TCR derives from a human donor with alopecia areata.

Here the CDR3 reads CASSPQVPLNTEAFF. The CDR3 coding sequence is TGTGCCAGCAGCCCCCAGGTACCGCTGAACACTGAAGCTTTCTTT. The chain combines TRBV7-2 with TRBJ1-1; D is unclear. V was pared by 5 bases and J by 0 bases, with 13 bases between. This CDR3 has 15 residues. Germline lookup yields CDR1 SGHTA and CDR2 FQGNSA.